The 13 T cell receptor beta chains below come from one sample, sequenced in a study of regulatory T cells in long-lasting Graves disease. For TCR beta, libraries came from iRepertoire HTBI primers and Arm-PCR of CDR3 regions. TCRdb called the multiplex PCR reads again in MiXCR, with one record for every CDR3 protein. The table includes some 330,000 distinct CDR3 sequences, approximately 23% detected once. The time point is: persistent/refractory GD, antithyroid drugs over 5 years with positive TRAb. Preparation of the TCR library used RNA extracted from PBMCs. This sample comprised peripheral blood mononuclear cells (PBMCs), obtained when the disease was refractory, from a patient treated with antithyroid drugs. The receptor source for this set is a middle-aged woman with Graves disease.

The CDR3 DNA reads as TGTGCCAGTAGTCTCCGGCTATGGGACAGCAACTACGAGCAGTACTTC. Encoded protein: CASSLRLWDSNYEQYF. This chain joins TRBV19 and TRBJ2-7; 7 bases agree with TRBD1. Germline trimming cut 5 bases from V and 3 bases from J; bases unmatched to any gene: 13. Germline V gene sequence: CDR1 LNHDA, CDR2 SQIVND (reference sequence). The CDR3 is made up of 16 amino acids.

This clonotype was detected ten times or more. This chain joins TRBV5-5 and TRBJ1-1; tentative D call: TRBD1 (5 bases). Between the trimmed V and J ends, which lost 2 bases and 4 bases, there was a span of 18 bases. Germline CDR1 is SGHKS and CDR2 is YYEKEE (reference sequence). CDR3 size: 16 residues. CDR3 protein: CASSFSTASILTEAFF. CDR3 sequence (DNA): TGTGCCAGCAGCTTCTCGACAGCCTCCATTCTCACTGAAGCTTTCTTT.

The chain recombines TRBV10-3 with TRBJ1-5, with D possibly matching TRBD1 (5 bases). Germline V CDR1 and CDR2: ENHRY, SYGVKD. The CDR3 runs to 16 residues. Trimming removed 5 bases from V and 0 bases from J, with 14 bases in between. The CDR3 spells CAISQRGMDSNQPQHF. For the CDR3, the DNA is TGTGCCATCAGTCAAAGGGGAATGGATAGCAATCAGCCCCAGCATTTT.

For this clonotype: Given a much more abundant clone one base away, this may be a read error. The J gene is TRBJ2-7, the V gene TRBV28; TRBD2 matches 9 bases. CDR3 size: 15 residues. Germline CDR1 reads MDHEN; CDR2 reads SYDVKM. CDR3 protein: CVSSIGTSTPPEQYF. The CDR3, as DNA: TGTGTCAGCTCAATCGGGACTAGCACTCCCCCTGAGCAGTACTTC.

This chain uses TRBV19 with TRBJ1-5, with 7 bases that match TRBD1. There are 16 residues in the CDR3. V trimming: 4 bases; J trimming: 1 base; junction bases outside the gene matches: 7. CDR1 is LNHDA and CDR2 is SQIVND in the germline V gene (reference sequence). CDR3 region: CASSSIGGGSNQPQHF. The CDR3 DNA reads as TGTGCCAGTAGTAGTATAGGGGGCGGAAGCAATCAGCCCCAGCATTTT.

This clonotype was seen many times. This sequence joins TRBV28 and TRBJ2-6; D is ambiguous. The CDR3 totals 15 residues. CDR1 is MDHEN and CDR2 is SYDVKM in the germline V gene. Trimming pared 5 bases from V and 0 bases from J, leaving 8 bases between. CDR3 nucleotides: TGTGCCAGCAGTCCTATTAGCTCTGGGGCCAACGTCCTGACTTTC. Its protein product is CASSPISSGANVLTF.

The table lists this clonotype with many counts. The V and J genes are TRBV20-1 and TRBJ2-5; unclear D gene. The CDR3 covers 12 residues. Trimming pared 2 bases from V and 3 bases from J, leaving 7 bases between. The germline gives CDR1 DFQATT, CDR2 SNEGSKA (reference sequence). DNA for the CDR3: TGCAGTGCTAGAAACTGGAAAGAGACCCAGTACTTC. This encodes CSARNWKETQYF.

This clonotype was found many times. The CDR3 here is CASSRDRVRTEAFF. The CDR3 nucleotides are TGTGCCAGCAGTCGTGACAGGGTGAGAACTGAAGCTTTCTTT. The V and J genes are TRBV6-1 and TRBJ1-1; TRBD1 agrees at 7 bases. J gave up 5 bases and V 5 bases, and 8 bases lay outside the gene matches. The CDR3 sequence is 14 residues long. Per the germline V gene, CDR1 is MNHNS and CDR2 is SASEGT.

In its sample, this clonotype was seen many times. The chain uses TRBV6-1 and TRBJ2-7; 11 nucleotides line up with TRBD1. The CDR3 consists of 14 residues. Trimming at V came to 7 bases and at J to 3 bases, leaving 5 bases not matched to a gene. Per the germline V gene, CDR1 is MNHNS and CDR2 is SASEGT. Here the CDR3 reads CASKLGTGGYEQYF. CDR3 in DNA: TGTGCCAGCAAATTGGGGACAGGGGGCTACGAGCAGTACTTC.

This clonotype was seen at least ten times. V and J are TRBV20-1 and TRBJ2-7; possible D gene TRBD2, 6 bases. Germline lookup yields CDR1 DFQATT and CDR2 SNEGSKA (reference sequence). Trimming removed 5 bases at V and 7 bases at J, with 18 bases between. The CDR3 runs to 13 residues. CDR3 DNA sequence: TGCAGTGCTCCGGACGGAACTGGAGGGGAGCAGTACTTC. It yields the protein CSAPDGTGGEQYF.

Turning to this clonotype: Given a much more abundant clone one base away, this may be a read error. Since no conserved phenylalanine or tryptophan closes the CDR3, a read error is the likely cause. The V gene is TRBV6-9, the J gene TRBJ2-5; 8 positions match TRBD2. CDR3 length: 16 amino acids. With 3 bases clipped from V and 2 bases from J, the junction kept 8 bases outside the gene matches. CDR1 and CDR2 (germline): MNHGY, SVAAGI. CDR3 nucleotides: TGTGCCAGCAGTTACACGGTCCCGGGGGGGCAAGAGACCCAGTACCTC. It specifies CASSYTVPGGQETQYL.

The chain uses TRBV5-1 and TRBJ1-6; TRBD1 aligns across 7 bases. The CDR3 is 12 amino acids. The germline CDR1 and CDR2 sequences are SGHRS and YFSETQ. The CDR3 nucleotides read TGCGAACCAGGGGGAGAGAAATCACCCCTCCACTTT. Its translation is CEPGGEKSPLHF.

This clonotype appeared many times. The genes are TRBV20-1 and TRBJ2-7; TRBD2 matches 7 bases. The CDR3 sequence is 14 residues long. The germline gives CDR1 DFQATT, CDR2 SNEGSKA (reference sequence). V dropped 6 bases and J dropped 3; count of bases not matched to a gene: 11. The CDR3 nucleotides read TGCAGTGCGTCCAAAGGGCTAGCGGTCTACGAGCAGTACTTC. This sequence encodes CSASKGLAVYEQYF.